This T cell receptor (beta chain) was sequenced for a study of blood T cell repertoires in COVID-19. Study-level information: Collection of acute and convalescent COVID-19 samples took place in the United States, Italy and Spain. T cells, B-cell-depleted T cells, or PBMCs provided the cDNA or gDNA that served as material.

Seattle patients were enrolled during active infection and followed longitudinally. Original handling: Cell counts per sample came from amplifying reference gene primers. The method was immunoSEQ multiplex PCR; TCRdb's version includes in-frame clones alone and lacks a portion of them. D and trimming were read from the DNA, whereas the V and J calls and clone size are those reported in that table. The data hold 200,000 to 250,000 clones, with around 86% observed a single time. J lost 2 bases, V lost 1 base, and 1 base had no gene match. Germline V CDR1 and CDR2: SGHTA, FQGNSA. The CDR3 consists of 14 residues. Points on this clone: This CDR3 is also generated by other DNA sequences in the sample.

The sample taken for sequencing was peripheral blood. The gene calls are TRBV7-2 and TRBJ2-7, with 8 bases that match TRBD1. The sequence was collected from a man aged 50 or older with COVID-19, enrolled during active disease. CDR3 bases: TGTGCCAGCAGCTTAGGGGACAGGACCTACGAGCAGTACTTC. Protein sequence: CASSLGDRTYEQYF.